This T cell receptor beta chain came from a study of T cells after yellow fever vaccination. TCRdb redid the calling of the 5' RACE reads with MiXCR, one entry per CDR3 protein. The profile shows 60,000 or so distinct CDR3 sequences, around 6.9% of them singletons. The sample in question was CD8+ T cells sorted from PBMCs, obtained on the day of the first yellow fever vaccination. This receptor was obtained from a man younger than 35 who received the YFV17D yellow fever vaccine.

DNA for the CDR3: TGTGCCAGCAGTCGGGAGGGTTGGACCGGGGAGCTGTTTTTT. Protein product: CASSREGWTGELFF. The rearrangement links TRBV6-1 to TRBJ2-2; TRBD2 agrees at 8 bases. This CDR3 has 14 amino acids. From germline, CDR1 is MNHNS and CDR2 SASEGT. V shed 5 bases and J 5 bases; nucleotides not matched to a gene: 4.